This T cell receptor (beta chain) was observed in a study of blood T cell repertoires in COVID-19. Study-wide context: The United States, Italy and Spain provided the acute and convalescent COVID-19 samples. The cDNA or gDNA used as material had been derived from T cells, B-cell-depleted T cells, or PBMCs.

Original processing notes: For nucleated cells, counts were estimated from reference gene primer amplification. Clones were sequenced by immunoSEQ multiplex PCR, and TCRdb holds only the in-frame ones, with some missing. V and J calls plus clone size are reproduced from that table; the DNA served to infer D and trimming. The table has about 180,000 clones, about 86% seen once. The receptor was isolated from a man between 65 and 79 years old with active or convalescent COVID-19. The sequencing sample was made of peripheral blood.

CDR3 nucleotides: TGTGCCAGTAACCGTGGGACAGGGGTGGATCAGCCCCAGCATTTT. Amino acids: CASNRGTGVDQPQHF. J is TRBJ1-5 and V is TRBV19; TRBD1 matches 10 bases. The CDR3 runs to 15 residues. In germline, CDR1 is LNHDA, CDR2 SQIVND (reference sequence). V was pared by 7 bases and J by 5 bases, with 8 bases of the junction left unmatched.